One sample yielded the 13 T cell receptor beta chains listed below, sequenced in a study of T cell responses to AZD1222 COVID-19 vaccine. Using immunoSEQ multiplex PCR, the repertoire was profiled, and TCRdb retains in-frame clones only, with some absent. Among 120,000 to 150,000 clones listed, 75% to 95% were seen once. Sequencing was performed on peripheral blood, taken on day 0 of MenACWY control vaccination. These receptors all come from an adult in good health.

The rearrangement uses TRBV7-3 and TRBJ2-5; D gene ambiguous. Germline V gene sequence: CDR1 SGHTA, CDR2 FQGTGA. CDR3 size: 17 residues. Between the trimmed V and J ends, which lost 2 bases and 2 bases, there was a span of 18 bases. CDR3: CASSLLPSKGRQETQYF. CDR3 DNA sequence: TGTGCCAGCAGCTTACTCCCCTCTAAGGGTCGGCAAGAGACCCAGTACTTC.

The V gene is TRBV6-5, the J gene TRBJ2-1, with TRBD2 as a possible D gene (6 bases). V lost 6 bases to trimming and J lost 0 bases, with 9 bases between them. This CDR3 is built from 14 residues. CDR1 MNHEY and CDR2 SVGAGI come from the germline V gene. This chain's CDR3 is CASSTSSSYNEQFF. The CDR3 DNA reads as TGTGCCAGCAGCACTAGCTCCTCCTACAATGAGCAGTTCTTC.

This clone was observed a single time. The V call is TRBV6-1, the J call TRBJ1-3; D call uncertain. The germline CDR1 and CDR2 sequences are MNHNS and SASEGT. The CDR3 is 15 amino acids. Trimming took 2 bases from V and 0 from J, leaving 8 bases between them. CDR3 nucleotide sequence: TGTGCCAGCAGTGAACTTGTGGACTCTGGAAACACCATATATTTT. This gives the protein CASSELVDSGNTIYF.

V usage is TRBV5-1 and J usage is TRBJ2-2; no firm D call. The length of the CDR3 is 14 residues. Germline assignment: CDR1 SGHRS and CDR2 YFSETQ. Trimming removed 2 bases from V and 1 base from J, with 6 bases in between. The CDR3 DNA follows: TGCGCCAGCAGCTTATGGGAGAACACCGGGGAGCTGTTTTTT. Protein product: CASSLWENTGELFF.

This chain uses TRBV19 with TRBJ2-1; D gene uncertain. Germline V CDR1 and CDR2: LNHDA, SQIVND (reference sequence). The V end was cut by 1 base, the J end by 5 bases, with 6 bases between. This CDR3 spans 13 amino acids. The CDR3 loop is CASSIVPNNEQFF. The CDR3 DNA reads as TGTGCCAGTAGTATAGTCCCGAACAATGAGCAGTTCTTC.

In its sample, this clone was seen once. This chain joins TRBV30 and TRBJ1-5; weak D call: TRBD1 (6 bases). Trimming removed 0 bases at V and 7 bases at J, with 10 bases between. The V gene's germline CDR1 is GTSNPN and CDR2 SVGIG (reference sequence). This CDR3 is built from 13 residues. The CDR3 sequence: CAWSVQGEQPQHF. CDR3 in DNA: TGTGCCTGGAGTGTACAGGGAGAACAGCCCCAGCATTTT. Full variable domain (remainder filled in from reference TRBV30 and TRBJ1-5): SQTIHQWPATLVQPVGSPLSLECTVEGTSNPNLYWYRQAAGRGLQLLFYSVGIGQISSEVPQNLSASRPQDRQFILSSKKLLLSDSGFYLCAWSVQGEQPQHFGDGTRLSIL.

The chain carries TRBV19 and TRBJ1-5; 9 positions match TRBD1. V trimming: 6 bases; J trimming: 6 bases; junction bases outside the gene matches: 6. Germline CDR1 is LNHDA and CDR2 is SQIVND (reference sequence). The CDR3 totals 14 residues. The CDR3 here is CASRRTGDAQPQHF. As DNA, the CDR3 is TGTGCCAGTAGGAGGACAGGGGACGCTCAGCCCCAGCATTTT.

This clone appeared a few times. The rearrangement uses TRBV24-1 and TRBJ2-1, with a possible D match to TRBD1 (6 bases). The CDR3 consists of 14 residues. V lost 4 bases and J lost 0, with 6 bases in between. Germline loops: CDR1 KGHDR, CDR2 SFDVKD. CDR3 sequence (DNA): TGTGCCACCAGTGAACAGGGCTCCTACAATGAGCAGTTCTTC. Its protein is CATSEQGSYNEQFF.

The chain links TRBV27 to TRBJ1-5, with 9 bases fitting TRBD1. With 0 bases clipped from V and 6 bases from J, the junction kept 9 bases outside the gene matches. The CDR3 length is 17 residues. In germline, CDR1 is MNHEY, CDR2 SMNVEV (reference sequence). For the CDR3, the DNA is TGTGCCAGCAGTTTATCGCACAGGGGGCGCGCCGGTCAGCCCCAGCATTTT. It encodes CASSLSHRGRAGQPQHF.

In nucleotides, the CDR3 is TGTGCCAGCAGTCGGGACAGGACCTACGAGCAGTACTTC. It is translated as CASSRDRTYEQYF. The gene calls are TRBV21-1 and TRBJ2-7; the table gives TRBD1 as D, unverified against the DNA. TRBV21-1 is reported as a pseudogene. CDR3 size: 13 residues.

The V and J genes are TRBV24-1 and TRBJ2-1; the D call may be TRBD1 or TRBD2 (5 bases each). The V end lost 2 bases, the J end lost 14 bases, and 18 bases lay between the germline ends. The CDR3 spans 14 residues. The germline V gene has CDR1 KGHDR and CDR2 SFDVKD. The CDR3 DNA reads TGTGCCACCAGTGATTCACTCCATCCGGGACGGGAGTTCTTC. It is translated as CATSDSLHPGREFF.

The chain links TRBV7-3 to TRBJ2-2, with D unclear. V gave up 1 base and J gave up 3 bases, with 6 bases separating them. Germline V gives CDR1 SGHTA, CDR2 FQGTGA. The CDR3 totals 14 residues. DNA for the CDR3: TGTGCCAGCAGCTTAAACGGTTACACCGGGGAGCTGTTTTTT. It specifies CASSLNGYTGELFF. Complete variable domain (other parts from reference TRBV7-3 and TRBJ2-2): GAGVSQTPSNKVTEKGKYVELRCDPISGHTALYWYRQSLGQGPEFLIYFQGTGAADDSGLPNDRFFAVRPEGSVSTLKIQRTERGDSAVYLCASSLNGYTGELFFGEGSRLTVL.

This CDR3 is CASSYPTSGGFLEQYF. In DNA, the CDR3 is TGTGCCAGCAGTTACCCTACTAGCGGGGGGTTCCTGGAGCAGTACTTC. The J gene is TRBJ2-7, the V gene TRBV6-5, with 12 bases identical to TRBD2. The V segment lost 2 bases and the J segment 7 bases; nucleotides outside the gene matches: 9. In germline, CDR1 is MNHEY, CDR2 SVGAGI. This CDR3 comprises 16 residues.